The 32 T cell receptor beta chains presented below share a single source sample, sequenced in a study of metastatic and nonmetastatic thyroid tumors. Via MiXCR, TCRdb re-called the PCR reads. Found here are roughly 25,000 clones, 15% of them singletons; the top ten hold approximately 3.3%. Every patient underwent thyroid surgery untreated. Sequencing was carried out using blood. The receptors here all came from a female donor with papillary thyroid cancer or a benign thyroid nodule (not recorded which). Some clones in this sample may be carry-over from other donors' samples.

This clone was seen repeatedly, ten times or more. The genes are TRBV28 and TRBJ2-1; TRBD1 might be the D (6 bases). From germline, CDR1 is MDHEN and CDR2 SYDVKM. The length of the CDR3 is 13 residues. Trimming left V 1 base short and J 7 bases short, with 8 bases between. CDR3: CASSLSGENEQFF. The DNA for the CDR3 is TGTGCCAGCAGTTTATCAGGGGAAAATGAGCAGTTCTTC.

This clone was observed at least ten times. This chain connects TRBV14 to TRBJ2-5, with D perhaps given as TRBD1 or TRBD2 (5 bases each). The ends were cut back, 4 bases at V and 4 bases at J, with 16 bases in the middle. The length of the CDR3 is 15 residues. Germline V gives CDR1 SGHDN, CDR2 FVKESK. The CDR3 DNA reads TGTGCCAGCAGCCGGGACCCTACTCGGGCAGAGACCCAGTACTTC. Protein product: CASSRDPTRAETQYF.

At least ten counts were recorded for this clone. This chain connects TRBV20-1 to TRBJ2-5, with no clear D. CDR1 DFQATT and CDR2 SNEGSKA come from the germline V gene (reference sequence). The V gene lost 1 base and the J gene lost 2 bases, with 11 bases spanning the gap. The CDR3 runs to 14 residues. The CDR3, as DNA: TGCAGTGCTAGAGCTGCGGCACAACAAGAGACCCAGTACTTC. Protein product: CSARAAAQQETQYF.

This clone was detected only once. This chain's CDR3 is CASSTRTRSNEKLFF. CDR3 DNA sequence: TGTGCCAGCAGCACCCGGACGCGAAGTAATGAAAAACTGTTTTTT. The chain joins TRBV11-3 to TRBJ1-4; D not certain. The V gene lost 5 bases and the J gene lost 4 bases, with 14 bases spanning the gap. Germline CDR1 and CDR2: SGHNT and YENEEA. This CDR3 region has 15 residues.

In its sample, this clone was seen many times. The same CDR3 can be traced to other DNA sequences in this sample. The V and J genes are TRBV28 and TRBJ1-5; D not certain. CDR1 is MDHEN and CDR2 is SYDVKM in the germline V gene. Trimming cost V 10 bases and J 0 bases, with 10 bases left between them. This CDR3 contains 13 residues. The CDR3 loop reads CATLDYSNQPQHF. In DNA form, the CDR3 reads TGTGCCACACTAGACTATAGCAATCAGCCCCAGCATTTT.

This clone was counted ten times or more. DNA of the CDR3: TGCAGTGCTAGCGAAGAGACCCAGTACTTC. It specifies CSASEETQYF. V usage is TRBV20-1 and J usage is TRBJ2-5; no clear D gene. Trimming shortened V by 3 bases and J by 3 bases, and 2 bases separated the two germline ends. Per germline, CDR1 DFQATT and CDR2 SNEGSKA (reference sequence). There are 10 residues in the CDR3.

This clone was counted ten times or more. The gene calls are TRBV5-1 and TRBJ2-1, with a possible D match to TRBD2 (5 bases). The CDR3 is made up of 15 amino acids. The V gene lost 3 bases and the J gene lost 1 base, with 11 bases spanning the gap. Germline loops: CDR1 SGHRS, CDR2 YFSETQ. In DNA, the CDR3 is TGCGCCAGCAGCTCGGACTCAACGTCCTACAATGAGCAGTTCTTC. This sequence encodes CASSSDSTSYNEQFF.

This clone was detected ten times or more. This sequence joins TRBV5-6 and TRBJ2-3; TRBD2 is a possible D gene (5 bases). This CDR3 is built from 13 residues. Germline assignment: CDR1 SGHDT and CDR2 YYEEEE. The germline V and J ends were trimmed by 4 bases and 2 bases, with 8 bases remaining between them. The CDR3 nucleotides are TGTGCCAGCAGCCAGGACTCCACAGATACGCAGTATTTT. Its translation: CASSQDSTDTQYF.

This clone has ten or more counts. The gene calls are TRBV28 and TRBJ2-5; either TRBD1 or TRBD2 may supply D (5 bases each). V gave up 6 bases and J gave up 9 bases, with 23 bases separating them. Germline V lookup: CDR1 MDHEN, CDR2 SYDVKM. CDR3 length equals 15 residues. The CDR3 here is CASSYIPGTPIPQYF. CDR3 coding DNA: TGTGCCAGCAGCTATATACCCGGGACCCCGATTCCCCAGTACTTC.

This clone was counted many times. The CDR3 reads CAWKSDTQYF. For the CDR3, the DNA is TGTGCCTGGAAATCCGATACGCAGTATTTT. The chain joins TRBV30 to TRBJ2-3; D unclear. CDR3 length: 10 amino acids. The V and J ends lost 4 bases and 6 bases respectively, with 5 bases between them. Germline lookup yields CDR1 GTSNPN and CDR2 SVGIG (reference sequence).

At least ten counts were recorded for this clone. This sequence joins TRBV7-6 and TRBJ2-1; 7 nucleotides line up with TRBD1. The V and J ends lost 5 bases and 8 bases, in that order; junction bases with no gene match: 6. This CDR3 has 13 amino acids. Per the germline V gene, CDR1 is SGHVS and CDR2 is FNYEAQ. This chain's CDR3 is CASSPDREYEQFF. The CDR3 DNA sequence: TGTGCCAGCAGCCCCGACAGGGAATATGAGCAGTTCTTC.

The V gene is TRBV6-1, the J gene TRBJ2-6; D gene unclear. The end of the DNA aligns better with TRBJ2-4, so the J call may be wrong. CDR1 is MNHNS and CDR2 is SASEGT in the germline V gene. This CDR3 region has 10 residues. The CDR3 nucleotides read TGTGCCAGCGCCCGACATGCTCAGTACTTC. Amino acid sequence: CASARHAQYF.

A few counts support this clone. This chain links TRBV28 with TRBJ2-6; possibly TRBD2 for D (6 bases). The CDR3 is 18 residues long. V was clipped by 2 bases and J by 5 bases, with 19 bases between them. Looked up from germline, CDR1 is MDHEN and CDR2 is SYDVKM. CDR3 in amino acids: CASSLEWSGPTRANVLTF. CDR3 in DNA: TGTGCCAGCAGTTTAGAATGGAGCGGGCCAACTCGGGCCAACGTCCTGACTTTC.

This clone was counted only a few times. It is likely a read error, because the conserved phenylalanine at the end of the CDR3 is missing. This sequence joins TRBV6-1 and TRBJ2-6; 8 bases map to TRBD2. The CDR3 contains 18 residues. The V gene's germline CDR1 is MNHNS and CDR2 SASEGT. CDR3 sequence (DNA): TGTGCCAGCAGTGAAAAGCGGGAGTTCGGTTCTGGGTCCAACGTCCTGACTTCC. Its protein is CASSEKREFGSGSNVLTS.

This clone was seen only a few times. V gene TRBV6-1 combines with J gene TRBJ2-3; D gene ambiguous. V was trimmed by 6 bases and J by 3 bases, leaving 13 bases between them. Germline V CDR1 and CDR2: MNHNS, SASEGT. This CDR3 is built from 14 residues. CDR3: CASSLRYETDTQYF. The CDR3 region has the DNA TGTGCCAGCAGCCTAAGATATGAGACAGATACGCAGTATTTT.

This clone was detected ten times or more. The CDR3 bases are TGTGCCATCCGGACAGGGAGGGAGAATGAGCAGTTCTTC. Encoded protein: CAIRTGRENEQFF. The V call is TRBV10-3, the J call TRBJ2-1; maybe TRBD1 (8 bases). This CDR3 is 13 amino acids long. V was clipped by 8 bases and J by 7 bases, with 15 bases between them. Germline CDR1 is ENHRY and CDR2 is SYGVKD.

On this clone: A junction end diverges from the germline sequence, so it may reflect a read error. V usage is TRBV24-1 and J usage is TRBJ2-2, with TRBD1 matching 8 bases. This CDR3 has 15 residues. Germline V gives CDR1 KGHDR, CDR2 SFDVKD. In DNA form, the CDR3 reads TGTGCCACCAGTGATTTCAGGGGGCGCGTCGGTGAGCCGTTTTTT. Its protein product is CATSDFRGRVGEPFF.

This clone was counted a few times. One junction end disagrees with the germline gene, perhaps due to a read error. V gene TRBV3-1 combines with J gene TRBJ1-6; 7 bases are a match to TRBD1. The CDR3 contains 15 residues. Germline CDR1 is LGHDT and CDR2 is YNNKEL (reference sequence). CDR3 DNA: TGTGCCAGCAGCCAAGCCCGGGGACAGAATTCACCCCCCCACTTT. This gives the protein CASSQARGQNSPPHF.

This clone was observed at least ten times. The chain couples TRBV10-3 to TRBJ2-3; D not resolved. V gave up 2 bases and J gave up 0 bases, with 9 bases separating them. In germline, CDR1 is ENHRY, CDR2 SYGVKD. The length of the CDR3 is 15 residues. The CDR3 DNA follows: TGTGCCATCAGTGAGAGTTTTACTAGCACAGATACGCAGTATTTT. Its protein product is CAISESFTSTDTQYF.

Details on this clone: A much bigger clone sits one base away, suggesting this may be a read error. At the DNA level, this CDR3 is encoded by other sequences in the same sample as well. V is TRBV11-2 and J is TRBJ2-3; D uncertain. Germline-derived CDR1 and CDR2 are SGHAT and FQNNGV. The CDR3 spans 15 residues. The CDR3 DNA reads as TGTGCCAGCAGCTTAGACGGTGCGGCAGCTGATACGCAATATTTT. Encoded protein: CASSLDGAAADTQYF.

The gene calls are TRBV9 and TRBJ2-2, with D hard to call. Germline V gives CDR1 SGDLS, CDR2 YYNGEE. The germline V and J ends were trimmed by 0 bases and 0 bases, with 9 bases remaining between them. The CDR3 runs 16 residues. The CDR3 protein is CASSVGGTPNTGELFF. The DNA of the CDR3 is TGTGCCAGCAGCGTAGGGGGTACACCGAACACCGGGGAGCTGTTTTTT.

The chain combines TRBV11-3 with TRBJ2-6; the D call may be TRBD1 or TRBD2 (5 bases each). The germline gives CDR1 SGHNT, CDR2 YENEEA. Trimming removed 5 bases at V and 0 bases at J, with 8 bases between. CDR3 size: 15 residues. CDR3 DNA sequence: TGTGCCAGCAGCGATGGGACCTCTGGGGCCAACGTCCTGACTTTC. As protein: CASSDGTSGANVLTF. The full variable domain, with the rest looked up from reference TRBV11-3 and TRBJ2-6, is EAGVVQSPRYKIIEKKQPVAFWCNPISGHNTLYWYLQNLGQGPELLIRYENEEAVDDSQLPKDRFSAERLKGVDSTLKIQPAELGDSAVYLCASSDGTSGANVLTFGAGSRLTVL.

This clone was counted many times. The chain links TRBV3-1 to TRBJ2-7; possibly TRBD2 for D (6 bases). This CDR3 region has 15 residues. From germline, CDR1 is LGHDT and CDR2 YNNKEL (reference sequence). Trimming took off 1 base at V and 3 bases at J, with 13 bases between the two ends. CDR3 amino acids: CASSQVERAGYEQYF. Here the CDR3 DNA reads TGTGCCAGCAGCCAAGTCGAGCGGGCTGGCTACGAGCAGTACTTC.

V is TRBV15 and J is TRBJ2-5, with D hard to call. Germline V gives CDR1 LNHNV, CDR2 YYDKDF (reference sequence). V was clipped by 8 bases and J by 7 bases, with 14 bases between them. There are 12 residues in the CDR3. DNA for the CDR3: TGTGCCACCCGGACGGGCGAAGGGACCCAGTACTTC. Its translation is CATRTGEGTQYF.

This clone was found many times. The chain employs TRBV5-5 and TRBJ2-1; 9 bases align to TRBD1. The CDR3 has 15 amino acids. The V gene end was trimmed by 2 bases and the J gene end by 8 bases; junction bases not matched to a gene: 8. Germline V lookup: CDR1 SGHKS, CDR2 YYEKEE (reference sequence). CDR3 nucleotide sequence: TGTGCCAGCAGCTTCCGGGACAGGGAAGGAGATGAGCAGTTCTTC. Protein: CASSFRDREGDEQFF.

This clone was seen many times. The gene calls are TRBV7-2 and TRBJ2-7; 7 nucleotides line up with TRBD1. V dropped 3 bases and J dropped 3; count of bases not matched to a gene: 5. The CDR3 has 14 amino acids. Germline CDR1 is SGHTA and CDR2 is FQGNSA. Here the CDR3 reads CASSFPGQNYEQYF. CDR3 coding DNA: TGTGCCAGCAGCTTCCCGGGACAGAACTACGAGCAGTACTTC.

The CDR3 DNA reads TGTGCCAGCAGAAGGGGGAGAACAGATACGCAGTATTTT. It translates to CASRRGRTDTQYF. The V call is TRBV6-1, the J call TRBJ2-3; perhaps TRBD1 as D (6 bases). V lost 6 bases and J lost 3, with 10 bases in between. This CDR3 comprises 13 residues. Germline CDR1 reads MNHNS; CDR2 reads SASEGT.

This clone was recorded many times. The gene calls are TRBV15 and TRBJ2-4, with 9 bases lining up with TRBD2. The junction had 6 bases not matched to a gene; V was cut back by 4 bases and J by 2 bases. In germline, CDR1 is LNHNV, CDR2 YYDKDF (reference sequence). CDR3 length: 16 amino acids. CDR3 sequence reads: CATSIAGGPSKNIQYF. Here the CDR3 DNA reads TGTGCCACCAGCATCGCGGGAGGGCCGTCCAAAAACATTCAGTACTTC.

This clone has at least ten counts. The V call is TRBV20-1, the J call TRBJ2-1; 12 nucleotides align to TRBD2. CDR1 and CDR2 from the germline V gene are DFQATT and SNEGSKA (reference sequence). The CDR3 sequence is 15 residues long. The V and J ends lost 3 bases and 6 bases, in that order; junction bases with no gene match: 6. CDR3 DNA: TGCAGTGCTAGTCGGGCTAGCGGGAGGGCCAATGAGCAGTTCTTC. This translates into CSASRASGRANEQFF.

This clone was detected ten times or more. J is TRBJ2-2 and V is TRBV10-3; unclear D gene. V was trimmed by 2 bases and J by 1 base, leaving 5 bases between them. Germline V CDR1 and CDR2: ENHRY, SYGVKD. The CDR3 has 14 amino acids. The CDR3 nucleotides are TGTGCCATCAGTGAGATGGAGAACACCGGGGAGCTGTTTTTT. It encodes CAISEMENTGELFF.

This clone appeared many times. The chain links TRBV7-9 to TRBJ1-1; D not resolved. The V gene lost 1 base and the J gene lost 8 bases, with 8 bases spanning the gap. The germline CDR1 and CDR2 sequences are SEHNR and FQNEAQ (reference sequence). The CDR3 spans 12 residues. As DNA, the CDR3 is TGTGCCAGCAGCTTAGGGGCAGCAGAAGCTTTCTTT. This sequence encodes CASSLGAAEAFF.

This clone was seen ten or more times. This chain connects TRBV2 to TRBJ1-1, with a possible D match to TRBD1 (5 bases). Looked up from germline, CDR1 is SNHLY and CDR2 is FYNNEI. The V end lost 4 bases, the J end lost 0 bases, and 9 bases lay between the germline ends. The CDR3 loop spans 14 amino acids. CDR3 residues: CASSGRQLNTEAFF. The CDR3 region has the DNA TGTGCCAGCAGTGGGAGACAGCTGAACACTGAAGCTTTCTTT. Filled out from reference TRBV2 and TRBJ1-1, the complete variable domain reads EPEVTQTPSHQVTQMGQEVILRCVPISNHLYFYWYRQILGQKVEFLVSFYNNEISEKSEIFDDQFSVERPDGSNFTLKIRSTKLEDSAMYFCASSGRQLNTEAFFGQGTRLTVV.